These 18 T cell receptor beta chains originate from one sample sequenced in a study of blood T cell repertoires in COVID-19 (TCRdb year 2020). Library prep was done by the immunoSEQ multiplex PCR assay. The immuneACCESS repertoire file appears here via TCRdb, limited to in-frame rearrangements. These files lack a portion of the clones; in checked studies, under half of the deficit traces to unresolved V genes, and the cause of the others is not known. A total of under 200,000 clones appear in this sample, about four fifths of them only once. The ten largest clones represent about 2.6% of the sample. The sample was peripheral blood. The receptors come from a human donor with acute or convalescent COVID-19. The donor label of this sample is uncertain.

As regards this clone: Within the sample, other DNA sequences also encode this same CDR3. This chain joins TRBV28 and TRBJ2-7, with TRBD2 as a possible D gene (5 bases). CDR1 and CDR2 from the germline V gene are MDHEN and SYDVKM. V shed 3 bases and J shed 6 bases, with 9 bases lying between them. CDR3 size: 12 residues. The CDR3 spells CASSLGVSEQYF. In nucleotides, the CDR3 is TGTGCCAGCAGTTTGGGAGTGTCCGAGCAGTACTTC. Drawing the rest from reference TRBV28 and TRBJ2-7, the complete variable domain is DVKVTQSSRYLVKRTGEKVFLECVQDMDHENMFWYRQDPGLGLRLIYFSYDVKMKEKGDIPEGYSVSREKKERFSLILESASTNQTSMYLCASSLGVSEQYFGPGTRLTVT.

CDR3 residues: CASSLLQGAKTEAFF. The DNA of the CDR3 is TGTGCCAGCAGTTTACTCCAGGGGGCGAAGACTGAAGCTTTCTTT. V gene TRBV27 combines with J gene TRBJ1-1, with 8 bases fitting TRBD1. From germline, CDR1 is MNHEY and CDR2 SMNVEV (reference sequence). V shed 2 bases, J shed 5 bases, and the junction held 7 bases outside the gene matches. CDR3 size: 15 residues.

The sample holds one count of this clone. The rearrangement uses TRBV19 and TRBJ2-7, with TRBD2 identical over 7 bases. The V segment lost 6 bases and the J segment 3 bases; nucleotides outside the gene matches: 11. This CDR3 comprises 15 residues. Germline V CDR1 and CDR2: LNHDA, SQIVND (reference sequence). In DNA, the CDR3 is TGTGCCAGTAGCGAATCTAGCGGTTCTAGCTACGAGCAGTACTTC. It specifies CASSESSGSSYEQYF.

The rearrangement uses TRBV5-6 and TRBJ2-3; 12 nucleotides line up with TRBD2. Trimming at V came to 1 base and at J to 4 bases, leaving 10 bases not matched to a gene. Germline assignment: CDR1 SGHDT and CDR2 YYEEEE. This CDR3 contains 18 residues. The CDR3 nucleotides read TGTGCCAGCAGCTTGCTAGCGGGGGGGCCGGGAACGGCAGATACGCAGTATTTT. This encodes CASSLLAGGPGTADTQYF.

The CDR3 loop reads CASSKQGSFGELFF. The CDR3, as DNA: TGTGCCAGCAGCAAACAGGGGTCTTTCGGGGAGCTGTTTTTT. V gene TRBV7-3 combines with J gene TRBJ2-2; 7 nucleotides agree with TRBD1. Germline values: CDR1 SGHTA, CDR2 FQGTGA. The CDR3 sequence is 14 residues long. The V segment lost 5 bases and the J segment 7 bases; nucleotides outside the gene matches: 7.

This chain links TRBV5-1 with TRBJ1-3; perhaps TRBD1 as D (6 bases). The CDR3 runs 15 residues. From germline, CDR1 is SGHRS and CDR2 YFSETQ. V dropped 5 bases and J dropped 2 bases, with 14 bases sitting between them. CDR3 DNA: TGCGCCAGCAGTTTTGGACAGCTCACTGGAAACACCATATATTTT. Translating gives CASSFGQLTGNTIYF.

In its sample, this clone was seen many times. The V call is TRBV2, the J call TRBJ1-2; 8 nucleotides agree with TRBD1. The V and J ends lost 6 bases and 8 bases, in that order; junction bases with no gene match: 14. CDR1 and CDR2 (germline): SNHLY, FYNNEI. This CDR3 spans 15 amino acids. The CDR3 coding sequence is TGTGCCAGCAGCGTCGCCTGGACAGGGATAAGAGGCTACACCTTC. Its protein is CASSVAWTGIRGYTF.

The rearrangement uses TRBV11-2 and TRBJ2-1, with 14 bases lining up with TRBD2. This CDR3 is built from 20 residues. Germline V CDR1 and CDR2: SGHAT, FQNNGV. V lost 0 bases and J lost 1; bases outside the gene matches: 8. CDR3 in DNA: TGTGCCAGCAGCTTAGAGTCGGGACTAGCGGGAGTTGGATCCTACAATGAGCAGTTCTTC. Translating gives CASSLESGLAGVGSYNEQFF.

The chain employs TRBV29-1 and TRBJ2-2; D perhaps matches TRBD2 (6 bases). The CDR3 is 14 amino acids. Trimming cost V 6 bases and J 1 base, with 12 bases left between them. Germline V gene data show CDR1 as SQVTM and CDR2 as ANQGSEA. The CDR3 DNA is TGCAGCGTCGGGAGATCTAAGAACACCGGGGAGCTGTTTTTT. Amino acid sequence: CSVGRSKNTGELFF.

The V call is TRBV5-8, the J call TRBJ1-5; possible D gene TRBD1, 6 bases. V was pared by 2 bases and J by 7 bases, with 10 bases between. This CDR3 has 13 amino acids. CDR1 is SGHTS, CDR2 YDEGEE, per germline. In nucleotides, the CDR3 is TGTGCCAGCAGCTTTGGTAGGGGGCAGCCCCAGCATTTT. Translated, it gives CASSFGRGQPQHF.

The chain recombines TRBV19 with TRBJ1-2, with TRBD1 matching 9 bases. V trimming: 4 bases; J trimming: 8 bases; junction bases outside the gene matches: 11. The CDR3 contains 15 residues. The V gene's germline CDR1 is LNHDA and CDR2 SQIVND (reference sequence). CDR3 sequence: CASSSPRDRVSGYTF. CDR3 nucleotides: TGTGCCAGTAGTAGCCCGAGGGACAGGGTAAGCGGCTACACCTTC.

This chain joins TRBV6-5 and TRBJ2-7, with D maybe TRBD1 (7 bases). The germline V and J ends were trimmed by 6 bases and 9 bases, with 21 bases remaining between them. The germline gives CDR1 MNHEY, CDR2 SVGAGI. CDR3 length: 14 residues. The CDR3 bases are TGTGCCAGCAGAGCAGACAGGGACTCAGGGCGGCAGTACTTC. Its translation is CASRADRDSGRQYF.

The chain links TRBV21-1 to TRBJ2-7; the listed D gene, TRBD1, was not tested against the DNA. TRBV21-1 is labeled a pseudogene. The CDR3 contains 14 residues. The CDR3 nucleotides read TGTGCCAGCAGCAAGAGACAGGGCCAGTACGAGCAGTACTTC. Translation: CASSKRQGQYEQYF.

This chain uses TRBV2 with TRBJ2-5; tentatively, D is TRBD2 (5 bases). Germline V gene lookup returns CDR1 SNHLY and CDR2 FYNNEI. V was pared by 5 bases and J by 2 bases, with 9 bases between. The CDR3 runs 13 residues. CDR3 residues: CASSLDLQETQYF. The CDR3 coding sequence is TGTGCCAGCAGTCTGGACTTACAAGAGACCCAGTACTTC.

The V gene is TRBV30, the J gene TRBJ2-2; D is possibly TRBD2 (6 bases). CDR1 GTSNPN and CDR2 SVGIG come from the germline V gene (reference sequence). The V end lost 4 bases, the J end lost 0 bases, and 6 bases lay between the germline ends. The CDR3 loop spans 13 amino acids. The CDR3 coding sequence is TGTGCCTGGACTAGCGCGAACACCGGGGAGCTGTTTTTT. Protein product: CAWTSANTGELFF.

The V call is TRBV7-2, the J call TRBJ2-3; D is perhaps TRBD1 (5 bases). The germline gives CDR1 SGHTA, CDR2 FQGNSA. The CDR3 loop spans 17 amino acids. V was cut by 1 base and J by 4 bases, with 18 bases left in between. The CDR3 here is CASSLGRGTDSPDTQYF. CDR3 nucleotides: TGTGCCAGCAGCTTAGGAAGGGGTACCGACTCCCCAGATACGCAGTATTTT.

This clone was seen only a few times. The V gene is TRBV3-1 (or the pseudogene TRBV3-2), the J gene TRBJ2-1; a possible D gene is TRBD2 (5 bases). The germline CDR1 and CDR2 sequences are LGHDT and YNNKEL (reference sequence). The CDR3 runs to 16 residues. Trimming removed 0 bases at V and 0 bases at J, with 9 bases between. The CDR3 loop reads CASSQDRGSSYNEQFF. The DNA of the CDR3 is TGTGCCAGCAGCCAAGACCGGGGAAGCTCCTACAATGAGCAGTTCTTC.

This sequence joins TRBV5-4 and TRBJ2-2, with 9 bases identical to TRBD2. The V and J ends lost 6 bases and 3 bases, in that order; junction bases with no gene match: 15. Germline values: CDR1 SGHNT, CDR2 YYREEE (reference sequence). The CDR3 loop spans 18 amino acids. CDR3 nucleotide sequence: TGTGCCAGCACCCTATTTGGGCGGGGGGGCCAGGACACCGGGGAGCTGTTTTTT. It codes for CASTLFGRGGQDTGELFF.